The 6 T cell receptor beta chains presented below share a single source sample, sequenced in a study of shared clonotypes between healthy human individuals. Profiled with immunoSEQ multiplex PCR; TCRdb holds only in-frame clones, not every one. The table records some 2.1 million clones, just under 95% of them present only once. CD45RO-negative cells were positively selected for CCR7, leaving out terminally differentiated effector memory CD45RA+ cells. The sequencing input was naive CD8+ T cells from PBMCs. The source of these receptors is a man between 18 and 29 years old in good health. Some clones in this sample may be carry-over from other donors' samples.

V and J are TRBV5-8 and TRBJ2-2; 8 positions agree with TRBD1. The CDR3 length is 13 residues. Looked up from germline, CDR1 is SGHTS and CDR2 is YDEGEE. After removal of 3 bases from V and 5 bases from J, the junction contained 0 bases not matched to a gene. CDR3 protein: CASSWTGTGELFF. The CDR3 nucleotides read TGTGCCAGCAGCTGGACAGGGACCGGGGAGCTGTTTTTT. The full variable domain, with the rest looked up from reference TRBV5-8 and TRBJ2-2, is EAGVTQSPTHLIKTRGQQATLRCSPISGHTSVYWYQQALGLGLQFLLWYDEGEERNRGNFPPRFSGRQFPNYSSELNVNALELEDSALYLCASSWTGTGELFFGEGSRLTVL.

This clone was observed once. DNA of the CDR3: TGTGCCATCGGGGTAGACACAAAGAGGAGCGGGGAGCTGTTTTTT. This codes for CAIGVDTKRSGELFF. This rearrangement joins TRBV10-3 to TRBJ2-2; D remains ambiguous. The ends were cut back, 8 bases at V and 7 bases at J, with 20 bases in the middle. The CDR3 is 15 residues long. Per the germline V gene, CDR1 is ENHRY and CDR2 is SYGVKD.

The CDR3 DNA follows: TGTGCCAGCAGCCCCCTGGACGAGCTCTCCTACAATGAGCAGTTCTTC. Translating it yields CASSPLDELSYNEQFF. The rearrangement links TRBV27 to TRBJ2-1; no firm D call. Trimming left V 6 bases short and J 0 bases short, with 15 bases between. This CDR3 comprises 16 residues. Per the germline V gene, CDR1 is MNHEY and CDR2 is SMNVEV (reference sequence).

The chain has TRBV28 and TRBJ2-7, with 9 bases matching TRBD2. J gave up 5 bases and V 0 bases, and 5 bases lay outside the gene matches. The CDR3 has 15 amino acids. In germline, CDR1 is MDHEN, CDR2 SYDVKM. The CDR3 DNA sequence: TGTGCCAGCAGTTTATGGGGCGGGAGGGTCGACGAGCAGTACTTC. This sequence encodes CASSLWGGRVDEQYF. The full variable domain, in which reference TRBV28 and TRBJ2-7 provide the parts outside the CDR3, is DVKVTQSSRYLVKRTGEKVFLECVQDMDHENMFWYRQDPGLGLRLIYFSYDVKMKEKGDIPEGYSVSREKKERFSLILESASTNQTSMYLCASSLWGGRVDEQYFGPGTRLTVT.

On this clone: This same CDR3 is encoded by further DNA sequences in the sample. V is TRBV11-2 and J is TRBJ2-3, with no clear D. CDR1 and CDR2 (germline): SGHAT, FQNNGV. V lost 3 bases to trimming and J lost 7 bases, with 5 bases between them. CDR3 length: 11 residues. DNA of the CDR3: TGTGCCAGCAGCTTTGATCATACGCAGTATTTT. Translating gives CASSFDHTQYF.

This clone was counted once. The rearrangement joins TRBV28 to TRBJ2-1, with D possibly matching TRBD2 (6 bases). Trimming removed 7 bases from V and 3 bases from J, with 16 bases in between. The CDR3 covers 15 residues. Per germline, CDR1 MDHEN and CDR2 SYDVKM. This CDR3 reads CASTPSDYVYNEQFF. The CDR3 nucleotides read TGTGCCAGCACACCATCGGACTACGTCTACAATGAGCAGTTCTTC.